One sample yielded the 23 T cell receptor beta chains listed below, sequenced in a study of shared clonotypes between healthy human individuals. The assay was immunoSEQ multiplex PCR, and TCRdb's table has in-frame clones only and misses some. In the table there are 1.5 million to 1.9 million clones, 95% to 99% of which are singletons. Sequenced material: naive CD4+ T cells sorted from blood. The sample's subset: CD45RA+ positively selected. These receptors came from a man aged 25-45 years in good health.

This clone came up once. The chain uses TRBV15 and TRBJ1-2; a possible D gene is TRBD1 (5 bases). V was clipped by 3 bases and J by 3 bases, with 23 bases between them. The CDR3 is made up of 18 amino acids. Germline assignment: CDR1 LNHNV and CDR2 YYDKDF (reference sequence). The CDR3 here is CATSSATPWGGVYYGYTF. CDR3 nucleotides: TGTGCCACCAGCAGTGCAACCCCTTGGGGAGGGGTCTACTATGGCTACACCTTC. The whole variable domain, remainder taken from reference TRBV15 and TRBJ1-2, is DAMVIQNPRYQVTQFGKPVTLSCSQTLNHNVMYWYQQKSSQAPKLLFHYYDKDFNNEADTPDNFQSRRPNTSFCFLDIRSPGLGDTAMYLCATSSATPWGGVYYGYTFGSGTRLTVV.

The rearrangement uses TRBV7-9 and TRBJ2-1, with 7 bases fitting TRBD2. Germline V gives CDR1 SEHNR, CDR2 FQNEAQ (reference sequence). The CDR3 runs to 18 residues. The ends lost 6 bases at V and 4 bases at J; junction bases unmatched: 18. CDR3 region: CASRAGYSGIEEYNEQFF. Here the CDR3 DNA reads TGTGCCAGCAGGGCCGGTTACAGCGGGATAGAGGAATACAATGAGCAGTTCTTC.

J is TRBJ1-1 and V is TRBV15; D is unresolved. The CDR3 loop spans 11 amino acids. Germline CDR1 LNHNV, CDR2 YYDKDF (reference sequence). The CDR3 here is CGSRMNTEAFF. The CDR3 DNA is TGTGGCTCCCGAATGAACACTGAAGCTTTCTTT.

V gene TRBV6-5 combines with J gene TRBJ2-7; 11 bases are shared with TRBD2. CDR1 is MNHEY and CDR2 is SVGAGI in the germline V gene. This CDR3 spans 15 amino acids. J lost 7 bases, V lost 1 base, and 6 bases had no gene match. CDR3 bases: TGTGCCAGCAGTTACTGGGGCCTAGCGGGAGGTGAGCAGTACTTC. This codes for CASSYWGLAGGEQYF.

The rearrangement uses TRBV6-6 and TRBJ2-5; 8 nucleotides align to TRBD2. The CDR3 loop spans 16 amino acids. V gave up 6 bases and J gave up 3 bases; unmatched junction bases: 12. Germline V gene data show CDR1 as MNHNY and CDR2 as SVGAGI (reference sequence). CDR3 coding DNA: TGTGCCAGCAGCCTGGGACTAGGGGGAGTAGAAGAGACCCAGTACTTC. Its translation: CASSLGLGGVEETQYF.

V and J are TRBV28 and TRBJ2-6; either TRBD1 or TRBD2 may fit D (6 bases each). V shed 4 bases and J shed 9 bases, with 13 bases lying between them. The CDR3 sequence is 14 residues long. Germline V gene sequence: CDR1 MDHEN, CDR2 SYDVKM. CDR3 nucleotides: TGTGCCAGCAGTTCAGACAGGAGGGGCAACGTCCTGACTTTC. Protein sequence: CASSSDRRGNVLTF.

This clone was found once. Other DNA sequences in the same sample also yield this CDR3. The chain joins TRBV18 to TRBJ1-5; D is undetermined. This CDR3 has 13 amino acids. The V gene lost 2 bases and the J gene lost 4 bases, with 6 bases spanning the gap. From germline, CDR1 is KGHSH and CDR2 LQKENI. CDR3 in DNA: TGTGCCAGCTCACCATCAGGAAATCAGCCCCAGCATTTT. It is translated as CASSPSGNQPQHF. The complete variable domain, with remaining parts taken from reference TRBV18 and TRBJ1-5, reads NAGVMQNPRHLVRRRGQEARLRCSPMKGHSHVYWYRQLPEEGLKFMVYLQKENIIDESGMPKERFSAEFPKEGPSILRIQQVVRGDSAAYFCASSPSGNQPQHFGDGTRLSIL.

The J gene is TRBJ2-1, the V gene TRBV6-5; the match to TRBD2 covers 7 bases. This CDR3 comprises 16 residues. Trimming removed 0 bases from V and 4 bases from J; junction bases left unmatched: 6. The germline CDR1 and CDR2 sequences are MNHEY and SVGAGI. The CDR3 loop reads CASSYSPSGRYNEQFF. CDR3 sequence (DNA): TGTGCCAGCAGTTACTCGCCTAGCGGTAGATACAATGAGCAGTTCTTC.

The chain recombines TRBV9 with TRBJ2-5; TRBD1 agrees at 8 bases. Trimming at V came to 0 bases and at J to 3 bases, leaving 4 bases not matched to a gene. This CDR3 has 15 residues. Germline V gene lookup returns CDR1 SGDLS and CDR2 YYNGEE. In DNA, the CDR3 is TGTGCCAGCAGCGTAGCCCTGGACAGGGAAGAGACCCAGTACTTC. The encoded protein is CASSVALDREETQYF.

Details on this clone: The sample carries other DNA sequences with the same CDR3. The chain has TRBV9 and TRBJ2-7; TRBD1 aligns across 9 bases. Germline CDR1 reads SGDLS; CDR2 reads YYNGEE. The trim removed 0 bases at V and 2 bases at J, leaving 3 bases unmatched. CDR3 length: 15 residues. CDR3 residues: CASSVGTGGPYEQYF. CDR3 DNA: TGTGCCAGCAGCGTAGGAACAGGGGGCCCCTACGAGCAGTACTTC.

Details on this clone: Within the sample, other DNA sequences also encode this same CDR3. This chain joins TRBV20-1 and TRBJ2-1; D call uncertain. Trimming cost V 6 bases and J 7 bases, with 10 bases left between them. Germline assignment: CDR1 DFQATT and CDR2 SNEGSKA (reference sequence). There are 11 residues in the CDR3. DNA for the CDR3: TGCAGTGCCCGCCGTGGTAATGAGCAGTTCTTC. Encoded protein: CSARRGNEQFF.

The chain links TRBV11-2 to TRBJ2-5; 7 bases are a match to TRBD1. Germline CDR1 and CDR2: SGHAT and FQNNGV. The CDR3 loop spans 14 amino acids. V shed 6 bases, J shed 5 bases, and the junction held 9 bases outside the gene matches. CDR3 amino acids: CASRSTQGKETQYF. Here the CDR3 DNA reads TGTGCCAGCAGATCCACACAGGGGAAGGAGACCCAGTACTTC.

CDR3 DNA: TGTGCCAGCAGCCCGTTGTCGGGTGCTGGAAACACCATATATTTT. The encoded protein is CASSPLSGAGNTIYF. The rearrangement joins TRBV7-9 to TRBJ1-3; D not resolved. This CDR3 spans 15 amino acids. Trimming stripped 5 bases from V and 2 bases from J, with 13 bases between. CDR1 and CDR2 (germline): SEHNR, FQNEAQ (reference sequence).

J is TRBJ2-7 and V is TRBV10-2; D remains unclear. Trimming left V 2 bases short and J 6 bases short, with 11 bases between. CDR3 size: 13 residues. Looked up from germline, CDR1 is WSHSY and CDR2 is SAAADI. DNA of the CDR3: TGCGCCAGCAGTGAGGGCCGAGTAGGCGAGCAGTACTTC. Translation: CASSEGRVGEQYF.

The chain couples TRBV7-3 to TRBJ2-5; tentative D call: TRBD1 (6 bases). Germline V gene data show CDR1 as SGHTA and CDR2 as FQGTGA. The CDR3 spans 13 residues. V gave up 3 bases and J gave up 2 bases, with 7 bases separating them. Here the CDR3 DNA reads TGTGCCAGCAGCTTGGACAGACAAGAGACCCAGTACTTC. Its protein is CASSLDRQETQYF.

CDR3: CASRTLRDMIYEQYF. CDR3 DNA: TGTGCCAGCCGGACGCTCCGGGACATGATCTACGAGCAGTACTTC. J is TRBJ2-7 and V is TRBV27, with D maybe TRBD1 (6 bases). In germline, CDR1 is MNHEY, CDR2 SMNVEV (reference sequence). Trimming shortened V by 8 bases and J by 3 bases, and 20 bases separated the two germline ends. This CDR3 is built from 15 residues.

The V gene is TRBV19, the J gene TRBJ2-5, with D possibly matching TRBD2 (6 bases). Trimming removed 1 base at V and 3 bases at J, with 12 bases between. Germline assignment: CDR1 LNHDA and CDR2 SQIVND (reference sequence). The CDR3 totals 15 residues. The DNA of the CDR3 is TGTGCCAGTAGTATAGCCCCCTCGGGGGAAGAGACCCAGTACTTC. It specifies CASSIAPSGEETQYF.

The V call is TRBV5-1, the J call TRBJ2-3; 8 positions match TRBD2. The CDR3 is made up of 18 amino acids. Germline CDR1 reads SGHRS; CDR2 reads YFSETQ. J lost 4 bases, V lost 1 base, and 14 bases had no gene match. The DNA for the CDR3 is TGCGCCAGCAGCTTGACCGGGAGTAGCGGGATGGATTCAGATACGCAGTATTTT. This translates into CASSLTGSSGMDSDTQYF.

The rearrangement uses TRBV5-1 and TRBJ2-3; TRBD2 matches at 8 bases. J was trimmed by 0 bases and V by 2 bases; bases with no gene match: 8. CDR1 and CDR2 from the germline V gene are SGHRS and YFSETQ. The CDR3 totals 17 residues. The CDR3, as DNA: TGCGCCAGCAGCTTACCAACCGGGACTAGTAGCACAGATACGCAGTATTTT. Translated: CASSLPTGTSSTDTQYF.

This clone was detected ten times or more. This sample also contains other DNA sequences that code for the same CDR3. The rearrangement uses TRBV7-2 and TRBJ2-2, with 8 nucleotides matching TRBD2. Unmatched junction bases numbered 11, after V lost 7 bases and J lost 1 base. The CDR3 contains 17 residues. CDR1 SGHTA and CDR2 FQGNSA come from the germline V gene. DNA of the CDR3: TGTGCCAGCACGGTGACTGCCGGGAGGGGGAACACCGGGGAGCTGTTTTTT. It translates to CASTVTAGRGNTGELFF.

V is TRBV7-2 and J is TRBJ2-5; D is unresolved. The CDR3 is made up of 12 amino acids. V lost 5 bases and J 2 bases, leaving 6 bases between the germline ends. Germline-derived CDR1 and CDR2 are SGHTA and FQGNSA. The chain's CDR3 is CASSPRQETQYF. In DNA, the CDR3 is TGTGCCAGCAGCCCGCGGCAAGAGACCCAGTACTTC.

The rearrangement links TRBV27 to TRBJ2-1; the D is unclear. Germline lookup yields CDR1 MNHEY and CDR2 SMNVEV (reference sequence). CDR3 length: 14 amino acids. V was pared by 4 bases and J by 9 bases, with 16 bases between. The DNA for the CDR3 is TGTGCCAGCAGTTATGCCCCCGTCAGTGGTGAGCAGTTCTTC. It is translated as CASSYAPVSGEQFF.

The rearrangement uses TRBV28 and TRBJ2-5; D is perhaps TRBD2 (7 bases). Trimming stripped 2 bases from V and 4 bases from J, with 11 bases between. The CDR3 is made up of 14 amino acids. CDR1 and CDR2 (germline): MDHEN, SYDVKM. CDR3 coding DNA: TGTGCCAGCAGTTTAGGGGGAGGGGGAGAGACCCAGTACTTC. Translating it yields CASSLGGGGETQYF.